What follows describes a single T cell receptor (beta chain). The sample belongs to a study of blood T cell repertoires in COVID-19. Germline CDR1 SGHTA, CDR2 FQGTGA. CDR3 size: 15 residues. The V gene lost 3 bases and the J gene lost 4 bases, with 10 bases spanning the gap. Assay used: immunoSEQ multiplex PCR; TCRdb lists only in-frame clones, some missing. The sample includes 78,000 or so clones, over 70% of them seen just once. J is TRBJ2-6 and V is TRBV7-3; weak D call: TRBD2 (5 bases). The sequenced sample consisted of peripheral blood. The receptor comes from a man older than 75 with acute or convalescent COVID-19. This CDR3 reads CASSLPSGGANVLTF. For the CDR3, the DNA is TGTGCCAGCAGCTTGCCCAGCGGAGGGGCCAACGTCCTGACTTTC.